The subject of this entry is one T cell receptor beta chain. Its target is unknown. Quantitative 5'-RACE with molecular barcodes produced the TCR beta libraries. TCRdb fed the 5' RACE reads into MiXCR, producing one record per CDR3 protein. The sample holds just under 550,000 distinct CDR3 sequences, more than 9.5% seen once. The data were obtained in a study of CD8 T cells in ankylosing spondylitis. Overall study results and limits: For ankylosing spondylitis blood, a TCR beta motif of under 10 highly homologous variants appeared characteristic. Existing reports had already noted some motif variants in reactive arthritis synovial fluid and blood. There was reportedly significant enrichment of clones that were disease-linked in matched ankylosing spondylitis synovial fluid.

CDR1 is GTSNPN and CDR2 is SVGIG in the germline V gene (reference sequence). Losses at the gene ends were 1 base for V and 0 bases for J; bases not matched to a gene: 3. CDR3 length: 15 amino acids. The sequencing sample was made of blood, either unsorted or a sorted T cell fraction (not recorded which). V is TRBV30 and J is TRBJ2-1; 7 nucleotides line up with TRBD2. This TCR came from a male donor with ankylosing spondylitis. The CDR3 nucleotides read TGTGCCTGGAGTGCGGGACTACCCTCCTACAATGAGCAGTTCTTC. Translating it yields CAWSAGLPSYNEQFF.